This TCR beta chain appears in the sequencing data of a study of neoadjuvant anti-PD-1 for oral cavity cancer. V shed 0 bases and J 5 bases; nucleotides not matched to a gene: 7. The CDR3 runs to 17 residues. Germline CDR1 and CDR2: SGHDT and YYEEEE. The protocol was immunoSEQ multiplex PCR, while the TCRdb copy is restricted to in-frame clones and leaves out a portion. The repertoire holds just over 14,000 clones, with about 70% as singletons. The clonotype was recovered from a person aged 40 to 85 with oral cavity squamous cell carcinoma. Sample: PBMCs, taken before nivolumab (anti-PD-1) treatment. J is TRBJ2-2 and V is TRBV5-6, with TRBD2 identical over 10 bases. CDR3 sequence (DNA): TGTGCCAGCAGCTTGGAAAGGCTAGCGGGGGAAACCGGGGAGCTGTTTTTT. Its translation: CASSLERLAGETGELFF. The full variable domain, its missing parts supplied by reference TRBV5-6 and TRBJ2-2, is DAGVTQSPTHLIKTRGQQVTLRCSPKSGHDTVSWYQQALGQGPQFIFQYYEEEERQRGNFPDRFSGHQFPNYSSELNVNALLLGDSALYLCASSLERLAGETGELFFGEGSRLTVL.